This T cell receptor beta chain derives from a study of CD8+CD57+ T cells in acquired aplastic anemia. Previously, flow cytometry had revealed CD8+CD57+ cell expansion in the patients chosen for sequencing. It was genomic DNA that served as the template for profiling TCR beta VDJ and CDR3. TCRdb analysed the reads with MiXCR anew, one entry per CDR3 protein. This sample has under 200,000 distinct CDR3 sequences, with more than 40% found just once. Germline CDR1 reads LNHNV; CDR2 reads YYDKDF (reference sequence). The CDR3 is made up of 16 amino acids. Trimming shortened V by 0 bases and J by 6 bases, and 17 bases separated the two germline ends.

The sequenced sample consisted of sorted CD4+, CD8+, or CD8+CD57+ T cells (not recorded which) from PBMCs. The sequence was collected from a human donor with aplastic anemia. The rearrangement joins TRBV15 to TRBJ1-2; no definite D call. The CDR3 region is CATSRDPASYLDGYTF. Here the CDR3 DNA reads TGTGCCACCAGCAGAGACCCCGCTTCCTATTTAGATGGCTACACCTTC.